The source of this TCR beta chain is a study of T-cell reconstitution after alpha-beta-depleted transplantation in children. Notes on the study in general: T-cell counts and diversity at one year following transplant were attributed mainly to newly produced T cells. Several hundred graft clones that had expanded were reportedly the source of alpha-beta T cells about two months after transplant. Surviving thymic progenitors and recipient T cells were the source of high TCRbeta diversity at day 60 in some patients.

Germline CDR1 is PRHDT and CDR2 is FYEKMQ (reference sequence). This CDR3 contains 19 residues. V shed 1 base and J 4 bases; nucleotides not matched to a gene: 15. A TCRbeta library incorporating unique molecular identifiers was prepared. In TCRdb, the PCR reads were re-called with MiXCR into one record per CDR3 protein. The table records hundreds of thousands of distinct CDR3 sequences, around 10% of them present only once. This clonotype has at least ten counts. Its antigen is currently unknown. Sequencing was performed on peripheral blood, taken 180 days after TCRalphabeta/CD19-depleted stem cell transplant. This rearrangement joins TRBV13 to TRBJ2-3; TRBD2 matches at 9 bases. This TCR derives from a male patient aged 2-15 years who had a stem cell transplant for chronic granulomatous disease, so the T cells may come from the graft donor. The CDR3 DNA reads TGTGCCAGCAGCTTAGACGCCCCATCGCGGGAGGGCCGAGCAGATACGCAGTATTTT. The encoded protein is CASSLDAPSREGRADTQYF.